This T cell receptor beta chain emerged from a study of shared clonotypes between healthy human individuals. Overall study context: CD8 memory received one plate per donor, CD8 naive two, CD4 memory three and CD4 naive three. Overall study findings and caveats: It was expected that sequencing depth would affect clonotype sharing among donors.

To note about this clone: Antigen: not known.

Terminally differentiated effector memory CD45RA+ cells were excluded by CCR7 positive selection of CD45RO-negative cells. Per the germline V gene, CDR1 is MNHNS and CDR2 is SASEGT. The CDR3 extends over 11 amino acids. V was cut by 8 bases and J by 7 bases, with 11 bases left in between. TCRdb keeps only in-frame clones here, not all; method: immunoSEQ multiplex PCR. Of about 590,000 clones in the sample, 95% to 96% are singletons; the top ten hold 0.09% to 0.13%. Input material: naive CD8+ T cells sorted from blood. This chain links TRBV6-1 with TRBJ2-5; D is uncertain. The TCR sequence derives from a woman aged 30 to 39 in good health. The CDR3 is CASGNLATQYF. The CDR3 nucleotides read TGTGCCAGCGGGAACCTTGCGACCCAGTACTTC.